This is a list of T cell receptor beta chains from one sample in a study of human T cells and chemical hapten exposure. TCRdb re-analysed the RACE reads in MiXCR, keeping a single row per CDR3 protein. Among 350,000 to 450,000 distinct CDR3 sequences listed, 5% to 6.5% were seen once. The sample consisted of whole blood, taken in connection with sensitization to the hapten diphenylcyclopropenone (DPC). Receptor source: a woman between 50 and 59 years old with alopecia areata. Some clones in this sample may be carry-over from other donors' samples. Both conserved end residues are part of each CDR3. Fields, in order: J gene, clone size, V gene, D gene, CDR3 DNA, CDR3 protein. The D gene is left open where the match is weak. Size tells how often a clone was seen (once, few, many) or the class of an expanded clone, and some rows leave it out.

>TRBJ2-1|-|TRBV28|-
TGTGCCAGCAGTTTATCCTTAGGCCCACTCTCCTACAATGAGCAGTTCTTC
CASSLSLGPLSYNEQFF
>TRBJ1-6|few|TRBV4-3|TRBD1
TGCGCCAGCAGCCAAGAGGGGACAGGGAATTCCTATAATTCACCCCTCCACTTT
CASSQEGTGNSYNSPLHF
>TRBJ2-1|many|TRBV7-2|-
TGTGCCAGCAGCTTAGCGGGAGGACTTCGAGGAGGCTTCTTC
CASSLAGGLRGGFF
>TRBJ1-3|many|TRBV18|-
TGTGCCAGCCCGGGACGGAATGGAAACACCATATATTTT
CASPGRNGNTIYF
>TRBJ2-3|-|TRBV5-6|-
TGTGCCAGCAGCTTATATTCCGGGTCAGCGATTAGCACAGATACGCAGTATTTT
CASSLYSGSAISTDTQYF
>TRBJ1-6|few|TRBV15|-
TGTGCCACCAGCAGAGATCAAGCCTCGAATTCACCCCTCCACTTT
CATSRDQASNSPLHF
>TRBJ2-5|many|TRBV11-2|-
TGTGCCAGCAACCCCCGGGCGGCGACCCAAGAGACCCAGTACTTC
CASNPRAATQETQYF
>TRBJ2-1|few|TRBV27|-
TGTGCCAGCAGTTCGCCAATGACGACGGGAGAATTCAATGAGCAGTTCTTC
CASSSPMTTGEFNEQFF
>TRBJ2-3|-|TRBV3-1|TRBD1
TGTGCCAGCAGCCAAGCCGACAGGGACCCCACAGATACGCAGTATTTT
CASSQADRDPTDTQYF
>TRBJ2-1|few|TRBV5-1|TRBD2
TGCGCCAGCAGCCGCGGACTAGCGGGGGGCCTCCTGACCAACAATGAGCAGTTCTTC
CASSRGLAGGLLTNNEQFF
>TRBJ2-1|-|TRBV20-1|-
TGCAGTGCAGAGCGGAGGGATTCCTACAATGAGCAGTTCTTC
CSAERRDSYNEQFF
>TRBJ1-1|many|TRBV7-2|-
TGTGCCAGCAGCCCCTGGTCACGTAACACTGAAGCTTTCTTT
CASSPWSRNTEAFF
>TRBJ1-5|-|TRBV27|-
TGTGCCAGCAGGAAAGGGAATAGCAATCAGCCCCAGCATTTT
CASRKGNSNQPQHF
>TRBJ2-2|many|TRBV30|-
TGTGCCTGGAGTGTACTTAGGACCCTAGCCGGGGAGCTGTTTTTT
CAWSVLRTLAGELFF
>TRBJ1-2|few|TRBV4-2|-
TGTGCCAGCAGCCCCCCCGACAGTCCCTTCTATGGCTACACCTTC
CASSPPDSPFYGYTF
>TRBJ2-3|many|TRBV10-3|-
TGTGCCATCAGTGAGGCTAGCACAGATACGCAGTATTTT
CAISEASTDTQYF
>TRBJ1-1|many|TRBV6-4|-
TGTGCCAGCACCAATATTAGGGGCACTGAAGCTTTCTTT
CASTNIRGTEAFF
>TRBJ2-3|-|TRBV7-9|TRBD2
TGTGCCAGCAGCCCCAGCGGGAGACCAGATACGCAGTATTTT
CASSPSGRPDTQYF
>TRBJ1-6|many|TRBV6-5|-
TGTGCCAGCACCCCGGCGGGCCAGGGGTCTTCACCCCTCCACTTT
CASTPAGQGSSPLHF
>TRBJ2-7|many|TRBV2|-
TGTGCCAGCAGGTGGACGGACTACGAGCAGTACTTC
CASRWTDYEQYF
>TRBJ2-3|many|TRBV12-3/TRBV12-4|TRBD2
TGTGCCAGCAGTCCCCCGGGGGGTCGCAGCACAGATACGCAGTATTTT
CASSPPGGRSTDTQYF
>TRBJ1-1|few|TRBV12-3/TRBV12-4|-
TGTGCCAGCAGTCCGGGACCGGTTGAAGCTTTCTTT
CASSPGPVEAFF
>TRBJ2-1|many|TRBV20-1|TRBD2
TGCAGTGCGTCGGGACTAGCAAACTACAATGAGCAGTTCTTC
CSASGLANYNEQFF
>TRBJ1-1|-|TRBV2|TRBD1
TGTGCCAGCAGTTCTAGAGGGGACAGGGTTCGATCTGAAGCTTTCTTT
CASSSRGDRVRSEAFF
>TRBJ2-1|many|TRBV10-3|TRBD2
TGTGCCATCAGTGAAAGCGGGGGGATGACCTACAATGAGCAGTTCTTC
CAISESGGMTYNEQFF
>TRBJ1-1|few|TRBV7-2|-
TGTGCCAGCAGCTTAGTCACGCTGGTGGCCCAAGCTGAAGCTTTCTTT
CASSLVTLVAQAEAFF
>TRBJ2-7|few|TRBV27|TRBD2
TGTGCCAGCAGTTTATTCTCGGGAGGGCCCAACGAGCAGTACTTC
CASSLFSGGPNEQYF
>TRBJ2-7|many|TRBV7-2|TRBD2
TGTGCCAGCAGGGGACTAGCGGGAGGGCCTGACGAGCAGTACTTC
CASRGLAGGPDEQYF
>TRBJ1-2|many|TRBV20-1|-
TGCAGTGCTCTTACCGGGGCCGGGACACCCAACTATGGCTACACCTTC
CSALTGAGTPNYGYTF
>TRBJ1-5|few|TRBV30|TRBD1
TGTGCCTGGACTCAGGGGGAAAGGGGCAATCAGCCCCAGCATTTT
CAWTQGERGNQPQHF
>TRBJ1-4|many|TRBV4-3|-
TGCGCCAGCAGCCAAGTAACTAATGAAAAACTGTTTTTT
CASSQVTNEKLFF
>TRBJ1-3|few|TRBV21-1|-
TGTGCCAGCGGACCGACAGGTCGGGGAAACACCATATATTTT
CASGPTGRGNTIYF
>TRBJ2-2|many|TRBV11-2|TRBD2
TGTGCCAGCAGTCGACTAGCAGGCACCGGGGAGCTGTTTTTT
CASSRLAGTGELFF
>TRBJ2-4|few|TRBV9|TRBD1
TGTGCCAGCAGCGCTGGACAGGGTATGAAAAACATTCAGTACTTC
CASSAGQGMKNIQYF
>TRBJ1-6|-|TRBV28|-
TGTGCCAGCAGTTTACATGGGACGGGGCTTGCAAGAAGTTCACCCCTCCACTTT
CASSLHGTGLARSSPLHF
>TRBJ2-5|many|TRBV5-1|TRBD1
TGCGCCAGCAGCCCAGGGACAGGGATAGAGACCCAGTACTTC
CASSPGTGIETQYF
>TRBJ1-4|many|TRBV6-7|-
TGTGCCAGACAGGGCGGGAATGAAAAACTGTTTTTT
CARQGGNEKLFF
>TRBJ1-1|few|TRBV3-1|-
TGTGCCAGCAGCCCCGGGGGACGGATGAACACTGAAGCTTTCTTT
CASSPGGRMNTEAFF
>TRBJ2-7|many|TRBV4-3|TRBD1
TGCGCCAGCAGCCAAGGACAGGGTAATATGTACGAGCAGTACTTC
CASSQGQGNMYEQYF
>TRBJ2-1|many|TRBV29-1|TRBD2
TGCAGCACTTACGTCGGCGGGGGAAACAATGAGCAGTTCTTC
CSTYVGGGNNEQFF
>TRBJ2-2|many|TRBV2|-
TGTGCCAGCAGTGATACGACAGTTGAGACCGGGGAGCTGTTTTTT
CASSDTTVETGELFF
>TRBJ2-4|many|TRBV7-2|-
TGTGCCAGCAGCTTAGTTCTGGGGTCCAAAAACATTCAGTACTTC
CASSLVLGSKNIQYF
>TRBJ2-5|many|TRBV29-1|-
TGCAGCTCAGGAGGGCCTCCGTACTTC
CSSGGPPYF
>TRBJ2-7|few|TRBV13|TRBD1
TGTGCCAGCAGCGGAGCGGACAGGGTCTACGAGCAGTACTTC
CASSGADRVYEQYF
>TRBJ1-5|few|TRBV28|TRBD1
TGTGCCAGCAGTCCTTGGACAGGGGGCCCGAGTCAGCCCCAGCATTTT
CASSPWTGGPSQPQHF
>TRBJ1-2|-|TRBV18|-
TGTGCCAGCTCACCCTCAGAGGGCTATGGCTACACCTTC
CASSPSEGYGYTF
>TRBJ1-1|-|TRBV7-2|TRBD1
TGTGCCAGCAGCTCCGGGGGACAGGCTGGAAACACTGAAGCTTTCTTT
CASSSGGQAGNTEAFF
>TRBJ2-1|few|TRBV6-5|-
TGTGCCAGCAGCTCTGCGGCGACGGTAAAATACAATGAGCAGTTCTTC
CASSSAATVKYNEQFF
>TRBJ1-2|many|TRBV12-3/TRBV12-4|-
TGTGCCAGCAGTTTAACCCGACAGGCCTATGGCTACACCTTC
CASSLTRQAYGYTF
>TRBJ1-6|few|TRBV3-1|-
TGTGCCAGCAGCCAGGAGACAGTTTCACCCCTCCACTTT
CASSQETVSPLHF
>TRBJ1-3|few|TRBV7-9|TRBD1
TGTGCCAGCAGCTTAGCCTTGGGGACAGCTGGAAACACCATATATTTT
CASSLALGTAGNTIYF
>TRBJ2-5|many|TRBV7-2|-
TGTGCCAGCAGCTTAGCCAGGCAAGAGACCCAGTACTTC
CASSLARQETQYF
>TRBJ1-5|-|TRBV28|-
TGTGCCAGCAGTTTGGGGGCGCGTCAGCCCCAGCATTTT
CASSLGARQPQHF
>TRBJ2-2|-|TRBV4-2|TRBD2
TGTGCCAGCAGCCAAGGACGAACGGGGCTAGCGGGCTACACCGGGGAGCTGTTTTTT
CASSQGRTGLAGYTGELFF
>TRBJ2-1|many|TRBV12-5|TRBD2
TGTGCTAGTGGTTTGGTACCCCTGACTAGCGCCTACAATGAGCAGTTCTTC
CASGLVPLTSAYNEQFF
>TRBJ2-2|few|TRBV28|-
TGTGCCAGCAGCTTCTCGGGGTCCGGGGAGCTGTTTTTT
CASSFSGSGELFF